This T cell receptor beta chain was captured in a study of T cell repertoires in cytomegalovirus infection. Study summary: CMV infection plus the matching HLA type was flagged by public TCR beta signatures.

In TCRdb, the reads were re-called with MiXCR into one record per CDR3 protein. Altogether fewer than 650,000 distinct CDR3 sequences are present, 40% being singletons, with the ten largest covering over 45%. Many counts were recorded for this clonotype. Its antigen remains unidentified. Study-level results: Ex vivo responses were dominated by HLA-C-restricted CMV-specific TCR beta clonotypes. Cumulative public TCR beta family frequency identified carriers of CMV plus the relevant HLA.

The origin of this receptor is a human donor in good health (CMV status not recorded). Some clones in this sample may be carry-over from other donors' samples. The sequencing used cultured PBMCs, collected from culture after CMV antigen stimulation.

The chain's CDR3 is CASSFWTGELFF. The CDR3 DNA reads TGTGCCAGCAGCTTCTGGACCGGGGAGCTGTTTTTT. The rearrangement links TRBV7-2 to TRBJ2-2; no clear D. The CDR3 runs 12 residues. V lost 3 bases and J lost 5, with 4 bases in between. Germline V gene data show CDR1 as SGHTA and CDR2 as FQGNSA. The full variable domain, completed using reference TRBV7-2 and TRBJ2-2, is GAGVSQSPSNKVTEKGKDVELRCDPISGHTALYWYRQSLGQGLEFLIYFQGNSAPDKSGLPSDRFSAERTGGSVSTLTIQRTQQEDSAVYLCASSFWTGELFFGEGSRLTVL.